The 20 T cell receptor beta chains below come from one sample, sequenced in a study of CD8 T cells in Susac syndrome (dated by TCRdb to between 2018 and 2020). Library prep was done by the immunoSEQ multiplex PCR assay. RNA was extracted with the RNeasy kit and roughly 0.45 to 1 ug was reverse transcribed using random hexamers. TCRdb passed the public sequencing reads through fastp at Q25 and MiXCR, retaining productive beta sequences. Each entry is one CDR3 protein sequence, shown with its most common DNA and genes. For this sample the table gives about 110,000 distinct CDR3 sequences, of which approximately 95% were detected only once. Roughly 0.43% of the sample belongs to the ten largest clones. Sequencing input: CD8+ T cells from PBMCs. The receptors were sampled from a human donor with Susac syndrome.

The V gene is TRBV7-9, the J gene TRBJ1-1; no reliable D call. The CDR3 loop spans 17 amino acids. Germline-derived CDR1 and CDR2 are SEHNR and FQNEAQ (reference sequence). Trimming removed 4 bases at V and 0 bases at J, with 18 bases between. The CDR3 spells CASSSHESDGMNTEAFF. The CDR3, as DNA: TGTGCCAGCAGCTCCCATGAATCGGACGGTATGAACACTGAAGCTTTCTTT.

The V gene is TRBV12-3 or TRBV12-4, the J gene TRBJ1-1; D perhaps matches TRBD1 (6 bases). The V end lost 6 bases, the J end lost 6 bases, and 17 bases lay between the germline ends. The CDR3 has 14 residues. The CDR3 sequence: CASSLDTGNPEAFF. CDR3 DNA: TGTGCCAGCAGCCTAGATACAGGGAATCCTGAAGCTTTCTTT.

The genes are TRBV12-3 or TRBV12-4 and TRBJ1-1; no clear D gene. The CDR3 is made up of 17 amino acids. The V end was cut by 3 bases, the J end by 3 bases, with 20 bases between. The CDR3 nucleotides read TGTGCCAGCAGTTTTAGCACCTACACTCGCGGGGACACTGAAGCTTTCTTT. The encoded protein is CASSFSTYTRGDTEAFF.

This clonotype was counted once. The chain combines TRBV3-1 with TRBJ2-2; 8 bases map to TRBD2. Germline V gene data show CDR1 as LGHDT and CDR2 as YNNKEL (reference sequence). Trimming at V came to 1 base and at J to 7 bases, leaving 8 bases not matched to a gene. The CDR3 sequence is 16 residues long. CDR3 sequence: CASSQGPGLGIGELFF. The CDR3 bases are TGTGCCAGCAGCCAAGGCCCGGGACTAGGTATCGGGGAGCTGTTTTTT.

The DNA for the CDR3 is TGTGCCAGCAGTGGATGGACTAGCGGGAGCTCCTACAATGAGCAGTTCTTC. Its translation is CASSGWTSGSSYNEQFF. The V and J genes are TRBV2 and TRBJ2-1, with 13 bases fitting TRBD2. The CDR3 loop spans 17 amino acids. Germline V CDR1 and CDR2: SNHLY, FYNNEI. The J segment lost 0 bases and the V segment lost 4 bases, leaving 3 bases of the junction unmatched.

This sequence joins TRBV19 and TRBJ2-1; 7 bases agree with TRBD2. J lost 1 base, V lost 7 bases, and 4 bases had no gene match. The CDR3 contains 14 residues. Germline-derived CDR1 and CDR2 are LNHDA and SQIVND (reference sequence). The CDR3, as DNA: TGTGCCAGTACTGGGGGGGGTTCCTACAATGAGCAGTTCTTC. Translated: CASTGGGSYNEQFF.

In nucleotides, the CDR3 is TGTGCCAGCAGCCAAGTCGGGGATGAGCAGTACTTC. Protein: CASSQVGDEQYF. This sequence joins TRBV14 and TRBJ2-7; D is perhaps TRBD2 (5 bases). CDR1 SGHDN and CDR2 FVKESK come from the germline V gene. V gave up 1 base and J gave up 7 bases, with 8 bases separating them. The CDR3 sequence is 12 residues long.

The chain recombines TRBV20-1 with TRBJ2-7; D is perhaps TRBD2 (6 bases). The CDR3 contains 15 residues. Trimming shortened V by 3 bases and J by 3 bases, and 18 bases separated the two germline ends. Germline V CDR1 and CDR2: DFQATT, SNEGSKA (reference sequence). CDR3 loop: CSASPPAGSIYEQYF. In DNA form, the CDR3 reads TGCAGTGCTAGCCCTCCGGCGGGGTCTATCTACGAGCAGTACTTC.

The CDR3 bases are TGTGCCAGCAGCTCGAGCGGGGGGGCAGATACGCAGTATTTT. Encoded protein: CASSSSGGADTQYF. The chain has TRBV5-4 and TRBJ2-3, with TRBD2 matching over 10 bases. This CDR3 is 14 amino acids long. The V gene end was trimmed by 3 bases and the J gene end by 4 bases; junction bases not matched to a gene: 2. Germline V gene lookup returns CDR1 SGHNT and CDR2 YYREEE (reference sequence).

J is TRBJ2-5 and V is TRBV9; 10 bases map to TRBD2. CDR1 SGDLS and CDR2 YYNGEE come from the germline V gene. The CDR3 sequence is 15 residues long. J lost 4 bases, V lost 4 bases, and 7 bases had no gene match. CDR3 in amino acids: CASSLGLAEGETQYF. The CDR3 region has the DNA TGTGCCAGCAGCCTCGGACTAGCGGAGGGAGAGACCCAGTACTTC.

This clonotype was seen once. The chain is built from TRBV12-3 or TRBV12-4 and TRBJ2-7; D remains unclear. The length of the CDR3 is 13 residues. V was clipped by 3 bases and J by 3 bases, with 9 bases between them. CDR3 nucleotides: TGTGCCAGCAGTTTGAACAGCTACTACGAGCAGTACTTC. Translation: CASSLNSYYEQYF.

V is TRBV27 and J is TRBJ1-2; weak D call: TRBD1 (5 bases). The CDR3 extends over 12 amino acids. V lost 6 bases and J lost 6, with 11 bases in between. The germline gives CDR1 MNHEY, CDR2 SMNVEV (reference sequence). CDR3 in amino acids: CASRLGRDGYTF. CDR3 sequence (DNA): TGTGCCAGCAGGTTGGGGCGAGATGGCTACACCTTC.

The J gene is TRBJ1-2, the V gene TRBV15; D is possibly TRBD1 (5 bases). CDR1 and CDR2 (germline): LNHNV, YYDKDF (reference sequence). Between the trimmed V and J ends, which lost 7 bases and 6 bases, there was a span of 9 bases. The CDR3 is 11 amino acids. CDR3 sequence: CATKAGNGYTF. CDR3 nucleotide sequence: TGTGCCACCAAGGCAGGGAATGGCTACACCTTC.

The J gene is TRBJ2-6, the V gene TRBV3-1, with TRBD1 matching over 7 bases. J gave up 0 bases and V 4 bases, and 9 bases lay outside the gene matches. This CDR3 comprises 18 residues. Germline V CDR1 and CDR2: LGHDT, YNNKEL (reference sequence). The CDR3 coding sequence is TGTGCCAGCAGCCGCCCGTGGGACAGATCCTCTGGGGCCAACGTCCTGACTTTC. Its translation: CASSRPWDRSSGANVLTF.

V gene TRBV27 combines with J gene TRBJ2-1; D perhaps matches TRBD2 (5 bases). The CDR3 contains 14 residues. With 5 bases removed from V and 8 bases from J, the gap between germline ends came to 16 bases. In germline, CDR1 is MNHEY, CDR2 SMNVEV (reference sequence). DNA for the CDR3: TGTGCCAGCAGTCCCCCCCCAGGAGGTGATGAGCAGTTCTTC. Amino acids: CASSPPPGGDEQFF.

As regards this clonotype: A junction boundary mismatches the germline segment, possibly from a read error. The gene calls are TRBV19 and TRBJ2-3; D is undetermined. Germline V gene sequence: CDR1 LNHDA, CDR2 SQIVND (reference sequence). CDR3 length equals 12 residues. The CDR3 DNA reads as TGTGCCAGTAGTATAGATCGGGCCCCTACGAATTTT. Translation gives CASSIDRAPTNF.

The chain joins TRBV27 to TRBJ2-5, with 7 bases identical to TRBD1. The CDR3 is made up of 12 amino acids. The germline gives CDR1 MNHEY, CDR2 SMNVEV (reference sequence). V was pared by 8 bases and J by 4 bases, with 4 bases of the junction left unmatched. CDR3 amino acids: CASGRDRETQYF. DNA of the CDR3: TGTGCCAGCGGCCGGGACAGAGAGACCCAGTACTTC.

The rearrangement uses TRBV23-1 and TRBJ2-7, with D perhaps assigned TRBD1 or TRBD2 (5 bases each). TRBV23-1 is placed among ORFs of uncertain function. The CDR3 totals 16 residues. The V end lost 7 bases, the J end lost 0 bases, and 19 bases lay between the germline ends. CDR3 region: CASTLARDPSSYEQYF. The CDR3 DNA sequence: TGCGCCAGCACTTTGGCGAGGGACCCATCCTCCTACGAGCAGTACTTC.

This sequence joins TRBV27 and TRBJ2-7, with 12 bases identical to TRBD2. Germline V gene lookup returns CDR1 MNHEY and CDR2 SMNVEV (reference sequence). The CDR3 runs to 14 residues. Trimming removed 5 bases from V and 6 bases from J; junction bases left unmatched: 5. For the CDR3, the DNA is TGTGCCAGCAGTCTAGGACTAGCGGGGACCGAGCAGTACTTC. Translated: CASSLGLAGTEQYF.

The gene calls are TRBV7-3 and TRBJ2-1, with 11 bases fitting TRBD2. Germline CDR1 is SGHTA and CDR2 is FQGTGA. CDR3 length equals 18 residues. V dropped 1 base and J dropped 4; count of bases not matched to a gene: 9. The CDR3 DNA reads TGTGCCAGCAGCTTAAGCCTAGCGGGGGGAGCGGCGTACAATGAGCAGTTCTTC. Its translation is CASSLSLAGGAAYNEQFF.